The 4 T cell receptor beta chains below were found in one sample sequenced in a study of identical twins. TCRdb re-called the 5' RACE reads with MiXCR, one entry per CDR3 protein. The sample records about 220,000 distinct CDR3 sequences, roughly 10% being singletons. The sample comprised memory (CD45RO+) T cells sorted from blood. These receptors were collected from a woman younger than 30 in good health.

Only a few counts were recorded for this clonotype. The rearrangement uses TRBV29-1 and TRBJ1-1; TRBD1 matches at 7 bases. J was trimmed by 3 bases and V by 7 bases; bases with no gene match: 8. CDR1 is SQVTM and CDR2 is ANQGSEA in the germline V gene. The CDR3 spans 13 residues. CDR3 amino acids: CSARQGPDTEAFF. In nucleotides, the CDR3 is TGCAGCGCGCGACAGGGTCCGGACACTGAAGCTTTCTTT. Filled out from reference TRBV29-1 and TRBJ1-1, the complete variable domain reads SAVISQKPSRDICQRGTSLTIQCQVDSQVTMMFWYRQQPGQSLTLIATANQGSEATYESGFVIDKFPISRPNLTFSTLTVSNMSPEDSSIYLCSARQGPDTEAFFGQGTRLTVV.

This clonotype was found a few times. The chain is built from TRBV12-3 or TRBV12-4 and TRBJ1-6, with 10 bases matching TRBD1. J lost 9 bases, V lost 6 bases, and 8 bases had no gene match. The length of the CDR3 is 15 residues. The CDR3 nucleotides read TGTGCCAGCAGCCGAACGGGACAGGGGTTTTCACCCCTCCACTTT. This gives the protein CASSRTGQGFSPLHF.

This clonotype was observed a handful of times. The J gene is TRBJ2-7, the V gene TRBV6-2 or TRBV6-3, with 7 bases that match TRBD2. Per the germline V gene, CDR1 is MNHEY and CDR2 is SVGEGT. The trim removed 8 bases at V and 4 bases at J, leaving 11 bases unmatched. The CDR3 covers 14 residues. As DNA, the CDR3 is TGTGCCAGCTCGGAGGCGGGAGTGGAATACGAGCAGTACTTC. Protein sequence: CASSEAGVEYEQYF.

This clonotype was picked up many times. V is TRBV27 and J is TRBJ1-2; no definite D call. In germline, CDR1 is MNHEY, CDR2 SMNVEV (reference sequence). This CDR3 region has 14 residues. V lost 4 bases and J lost 6, with 15 bases in between. The CDR3 loop reads CASSSGLTKDGYTF. CDR3 nucleotide sequence: TGTGCCAGCAGTTCTGGTCTTACTAAGGATGGCTACACCTTC.